Below are 30 T cell receptor beta chains sequenced from a single sample in a study of T cell repertoires in cytomegalovirus infection. MiXCR, run by TCRdb on the reads, gives a single entry per CDR3 protein. The sample consists of about half a million distinct CDR3 sequences, roughly 46% of them appearing once. Their recognized antigens are unknown. Specimen: cultured PBMCs, collected from culture after CMV antigen stimulation. The receptors were gathered from a human donor in good health (CMV status not recorded). Some clones in this sample may be carry-over from other donors' samples.

The rearrangement joins TRBV12-3 or TRBV12-4 to TRBJ2-5, with 10 bases identical to TRBD1. V lost 6 bases, J lost 2 bases, and 6 bases stayed unmatched. This CDR3 comprises 15 residues. CDR3 in amino acids: CASSRGQGRQETQYF. The CDR3 DNA follows: TGTGCCAGCAGCCGGGGACAGGGGAGGCAAGAGACCCAGTACTTC.

This clonotype was seen more than once but under ten times. The chain recombines TRBV6-2 or TRBV6-3 with TRBJ1-5; 8 bases line up with TRBD1. V shed 6 bases, J shed 1 base, and the junction held 8 bases outside the gene matches. CDR3 length: 16 amino acids. Germline V CDR1 and CDR2: MNHEY, SVGEGT. This CDR3 is CASRLDRGSSNQPQHF. CDR3 nucleotides: TGTGCCAGCAGACTCGACAGGGGTTCGAGCAATCAGCCCCAGCATTTT.

This sequence joins TRBV7-9 and TRBJ2-3, with 13 bases lining up with TRBD2. Germline V gives CDR1 SEHNR, CDR2 FQNEAQ (reference sequence). CDR3 size: 15 residues. V dropped 6 bases and J dropped 8; count of bases not matched to a gene: 8. CDR3 DNA: TGTGCCAGCAGTCCTACTAGCGGGAGGGCCGCTACGCAGTATTTT. Amino acids: CASSPTSGRAATQYF.

This clonotype came up many times. The gene calls are TRBV7-2 and TRBJ1-2, with D perhaps matching TRBD1 (5 bases). V was trimmed by 5 bases and J by 3 bases, leaving 10 bases between them. The germline CDR1 and CDR2 sequences are SGHTA and FQGNSA. This CDR3 comprises 13 residues. The CDR3 DNA reads TGTGCCAGCAGCCTCAGGGAATACTATGGCTACACCTTC. It codes for CASSLREYYGYTF.

The genes are TRBV6-6 and TRBJ1-5; tentative D call: TRBD1 (5 bases). This CDR3 region has 15 residues. Germline V CDR1 and CDR2: MNHNY, SVGAGI (reference sequence). V lost 4 bases and J lost 6, with 16 bases in between. The CDR3 loop reads CASSSGVQQGQPQHF. The DNA of the CDR3 is TGTGCCAGCAGTTCGGGGGTGCAGCAGGGTCAGCCCCAGCATTTT.

The chain is built from TRBV19 and TRBJ2-2; 9 bases line up with TRBD2. The CDR3 is 16 amino acids. The ends lost 6 bases at V and 4 bases at J; junction bases unmatched: 9. The germline gives CDR1 LNHDA, CDR2 SQIVND (reference sequence). The CDR3 region has the DNA TGTGCCAGTAGCAACCTAGCGGGATCTCGCACCGGGGAGCTGTTTTTT. It encodes CASSNLAGSRTGELFF.

This clonotype was picked up a small number of times. The CDR3 protein is CASSLEHVRAGGNTGELFF. DNA of the CDR3: TGTGCCAGCAGCTTAGAACACGTGCGAGCGGGAGGGAACACCGGGGAGCTGTTTTTT. The V gene is TRBV7-2, the J gene TRBJ2-2, with 9 positions matching TRBD2. Per germline, CDR1 SGHTA and CDR2 FQGNSA. Trimming cost V 1 base and J 1 base; bases outside gene matches: 10. This CDR3 contains 19 residues.

This chain connects TRBV7-2 to TRBJ2-3; D ambiguous. V lost 6 bases, J lost 0 bases, and 13 bases lay in between. Germline CDR1 is SGHTA and CDR2 is FQGNSA. This CDR3 has 15 amino acids. The CDR3 reads CASSTLGASTDTQYF. The CDR3 nucleotides are TGTGCCAGCAGTACCCTAGGCGCCAGCACAGATACGCAGTATTTT.

This clonotype came up many times. In DNA, the CDR3 is TGTGCCAGCAGCAATAGGGGACTAGCGCCGCCGGGGGAGCAGTTCTTC. The encoded protein is CASSNRGLAPPGEQFF. V gene TRBV7-2 combines with J gene TRBJ2-1, with 10 bases aligning to TRBD2. V was pared by 5 bases and J by 10 bases, with 14 bases of the junction left unmatched. The CDR3 is made up of 16 amino acids. CDR1 SGHTA and CDR2 FQGNSA come from the germline V gene.

The chain has TRBV12-3 or TRBV12-4 and TRBJ2-1, with D possibly TRBD1 on 5 matching bases. This CDR3 region has 15 residues. V lost 3 bases to trimming and J lost 10 bases, with 19 bases between them. CDR3 bases: TGTGCCAGCAGTTTTGGGCAGGGAATCCTTGACGAGCAGTTCTTC. This gives the protein CASSFGQGILDEQFF.

The chain employs TRBV28 and TRBJ1-1, with 7 bases identical to TRBD1. From germline, CDR1 is MDHEN and CDR2 SYDVKM. The CDR3 extends over 14 amino acids. With V trimmed by 4 bases and J by 7 bases, 9 bases remained unmatched. The CDR3 reads CASSSGQGGYEAFF. The CDR3, as DNA: TGTGCCAGCAGTTCCGGGCAGGGGGGTTATGAAGCTTTCTTT.

The chain is built from TRBV7-9 and TRBJ2-3; 7 positions match TRBD2. CDR3 size: 17 residues. With 5 bases clipped from V and 1 base from J, the junction kept 12 bases outside the gene matches. Germline V lookup: CDR1 SEHNR, CDR2 FQNEAQ (reference sequence). Here the CDR3 reads CASSHIQGGPGTDTQYF. In nucleotides, the CDR3 is TGTGCCAGCAGCCACATTCAGGGAGGGCCGGGCACAGATACGCAGTATTTT.

This rearrangement joins TRBV7-6 to TRBJ2-3, with unresolved D. Between the trimmed V and J ends, which lost 5 bases and 5 bases, there was a span of 8 bases. Germline-derived CDR1 and CDR2 are SGHVS and FNYEAQ. The CDR3 extends over 12 amino acids. CDR3 nucleotides: TGTGCCAGCAGCCGATGGCGAGATACGCAGTATTTT. Translated: CASSRWRDTQYF.

The chain combines TRBV4-1 with TRBJ2-7, with D perhaps TRBD1 (6 bases). Germline CDR1 MGHRA, CDR2 YSYEKL. Trimming stripped 0 bases from V and 8 bases from J, with 20 bases between. The CDR3 is 16 residues long. The CDR3 sequence is CASSQELGTYLFQQYF. For the CDR3, the DNA is TGCGCCAGCAGCCAAGAATTGGGGACATATCTGTTTCAGCAGTACTTC.

This chain joins TRBV6-6 and TRBJ2-3, with TRBD2 matching 9 bases. Germline CDR1 and CDR2: MNHNY and SVGAGI (reference sequence). CDR3 length: 17 residues. V shed 7 bases and J 1 base; nucleotides not matched to a gene: 12. CDR3 nucleotides: TGTGCCAGCACCTCTCCCGGCGGGGGGGAGGGCACAGATACGCAGTATTTT. It specifies CASTSPGGGEGTDTQYF.

This clonotype was seen at least ten times. V usage is TRBV11-2 and J usage is TRBJ1-4; D call uncertain. This CDR3 is built from 14 residues. The V end lost 5 bases, the J end lost 10 bases, and 17 bases lay between the germline ends. Germline CDR1 and CDR2: SGHAT and FQNNGV. The CDR3 spells CASSLDSAFGKLFF. Here the CDR3 DNA reads TGTGCCAGCAGCCTGGACTCAGCATTTGGAAAACTGTTTTTT.

The V and J genes are TRBV29-1 and TRBJ2-1; maybe TRBD2 (5 bases). The CDR3 totals 15 residues. Per germline, CDR1 SQVTM and CDR2 ANQGSEA. V was pared by 5 bases and J by 7 bases, with 21 bases between. The CDR3 sequence is CSVPDSRLALNEQFF. The CDR3 DNA reads TGCAGCGTTCCAGATTCCCGTCTAGCTCTGAATGAGCAGTTCTTC.

This clonotype was detected a few times. This sequence joins TRBV7-2 and TRBJ1-4; perhaps TRBD1 as D (5 bases). Deletions cut 7 bases from V and 4 bases from J, with 10 bases between. CDR1 is SGHTA, CDR2 FQGNSA, per germline. There are 13 residues in the CDR3. CDR3 amino acids: CASTGTLNEKLFF. CDR3 nucleotide sequence: TGTGCCAGCACAGGGACCCTTAATGAAAAACTGTTTTTT.

This clonotype has just one count. Mismatch with germline at one junction end may stem from a read error. The rearrangement joins TRBV6-1 to TRBJ1-2; weak D call: TRBD1 (6 bases). Germline values: CDR1 MNHNS, CDR2 SASEGT. The CDR3 has 11 residues. The CDR3 bases are TGTGCCAGCAGACATCCGGGACATCCGTTCTTC. This gives the protein CASRHPGHPFF.

This clonotype was recorded a few times. CDR3 sequence (DNA): TGTGCCAGCGGGATCGGGACACACGCCCCAGATACGCAGTATTTT. This gives the protein CASGIGTHAPDTQYF. V usage is TRBV27 and J usage is TRBJ2-3; weak D call: TRBD1 (6 bases). Trimming left V 8 bases short and J 4 bases short, with 19 bases between. Germline lookup yields CDR1 MNHEY and CDR2 SMNVEV (reference sequence). There are 15 residues in the CDR3.

J is TRBJ1-1 and V is TRBV19; 8 bases agree with TRBD1. The CDR3 totals 14 residues. Germline V lookup: CDR1 LNHDA, CDR2 SQIVND (reference sequence). V gave up 7 bases and J gave up 3 bases; unmatched junction bases: 7. CDR3 nucleotides: TGTGCCAGTACCCTGGGGACAGGCCACACTGAAGCTTTCTTT. Protein: CASTLGTGHTEAFF.

The chain uses TRBV7-2 and TRBJ2-1, with 8 bases that match TRBD2. J was trimmed by 4 bases and V by 5 bases; bases with no gene match: 7. Looked up from germline, CDR1 is SGHTA and CDR2 is FQGNSA. This CDR3 comprises 15 residues. The CDR3 sequence: CASSRGPGGYNEQFF. The CDR3, as DNA: TGTGCCAGCAGCCGAGGCCCGGGGGGGTACAATGAGCAGTTCTTC.

The chain combines TRBV12-3 or TRBV12-4 with TRBJ2-2; D uncertain. The CDR3 contains 13 residues. The V gene lost 10 bases and the J gene lost 1 base, with 10 bases spanning the gap. In DNA, the CDR3 is TGTGCCAATCGGATGGGGAACACCGGGGAGCTGTTTTTT. Residues: CANRMGNTGELFF.

The CDR3 here is CASSFTSEMKAAARRGGNQPQHF. CDR3 bases: TGTGCCAGCAGTTTTACTAGCGAAATGAAGGCGGCCGCTCGGAGAGGAGGCAATCAGCCCCAGCATTTT. The rearrangement joins TRBV28 to TRBJ1-5; D uncertain. The CDR3 length is 23 residues. The V gene's germline CDR1 is MDHEN and CDR2 SYDVKM. V was cut by 3 bases and J by 2 bases, with 35 bases left in between.

There are a few counts of this clonotype. V and J are TRBV7-2 and TRBJ1-4; no clear D. The CDR3 has 14 amino acids. Germline V gene data show CDR1 as SGHTA and CDR2 as FQGNSA. Trimming removed 5 bases from V and 8 bases from J, with 15 bases in between. This CDR3 reads CASSPVWGGEKLFF. CDR3 DNA: TGTGCCAGCAGCCCCGTGTGGGGTGGGGAAAAACTGTTTTTT.

This chain uses TRBV5-1 with TRBJ2-1; the match to TRBD2 covers 9 bases. The trim removed 6 bases at V and 2 bases at J, leaving 6 bases unmatched. CDR3 length: 15 residues. CDR1 and CDR2 (germline): SGHRS, YFSETQ. The CDR3 sequence: CASTWTSDTYNEQFF. The CDR3 DNA reads as TGCGCCAGCACATGGACTAGCGATACCTACAATGAGCAGTTCTTC.

The chain uses TRBV11-2 and TRBJ2-5; 9 bases match TRBD2. The CDR3 is made up of 22 amino acids. Germline V lookup: CDR1 SGHAT, CDR2 FQNNGV. Trimming removed 1 base from V and 5 bases from J; junction bases left unmatched: 26. CDR3 sequence (DNA): TGTGCCAGCAGCTTAGCCGGTCCGGGGCTAGCGGGATCGACACGAAGGCGGGAGACCCAGTACTTC. Encoded protein: CASSLAGPGLAGSTRRRETQYF.

The genes are TRBV12-3 or TRBV12-4 and TRBJ1-6, with D possibly matching TRBD1 (5 bases). The CDR3 spans 13 residues. With 3 bases removed from V and 8 bases from J, the gap between germline ends came to 8 bases. This CDR3 is CASSFMGDSPLHF. The CDR3 coding sequence is TGTGCCAGCAGTTTTATGGGGGATTCACCCCTCCACTTT.

This chain uses TRBV20-1 with TRBJ2-3; 10 nucleotides line up with TRBD1. CDR1 is DFQATT and CDR2 is SNEGSKA in the germline V gene (reference sequence). The CDR3 is made up of 13 amino acids. CDR3 DNA: TGCAGAGGTGGACAGGGGGACACAGATACGCAGTATTTT. Amino acids: CRGGQGDTDTQYF.

V usage is TRBV15 and J usage is TRBJ2-5, with D perhaps matching TRBD1 or TRBD2 (5 bases each). CDR3 length: 15 amino acids. Germline-derived CDR1 and CDR2 are LNHNV and YYDKDF (reference sequence). The V end was cut by 0 bases, the J end by 7 bases, with 15 bases between. The DNA for the CDR3 is TGTGCCACCAGCAGAGATGGAGAAGGGACGAGGACCCAGTACTTC. Amino acid sequence: CATSRDGEGTRTQYF.